Below, one TCR beta chain is given with its context. The antigen it recognizes is unknown. Base qualities are not at hand, and no much larger clone is one base apart. Stable Graves' hyperthyroidism was defined as no progression to ophthalmopathy during 18 months of follow-up. The hyperthyroidism patients were between 18 and 65 years old and newly diagnosed, with a disease duration of less than 2 months. Any patient with an uncontrolled infection, another autoimmune disease, pregnancy or lactation was excluded. Clinical symptoms, serum thyroxine and TRAb, thyroid ultrasound, and orbital computed tomography formed the basis for the diagnoses. Ficoll-Paque density gradient centrifugation was used to isolate PBMCs from around 10 ml of fresh peripheral blood. Trizol reagent was used to extract total RNA, and RNA quality was then checked on an Agilent 2100 Bioanalyzer. The data belong to a study of T cells in Graves' hyperthyroidism and ophthalmopathy (dated by TCRdb to between 2019 and 2020). Study-wide context: Peripheral blood samples were taken at the time of initial diagnosis, prior to any treatment. Prospective prediction of ophthalmopathy was tested in an independent validation cohort of 18 hyperthyroidism patients and 15 to 17 patients who later progressed to ophthalmopathy. Once sampling was done, hyperthyroidism patients were given methimazole at a starting dose of 30 mg daily, whereas ophthalmopathy patients were given high-dose intravenous methylprednisolone. To identify TCR V-J signatures that set the groups apart, the researchers used a discovery cohort of 100 patients, made up of roughly 45 with Graves' ophthalmopathy and about 55 with stable Graves' hyperthyroidism. For training and testing, the 100 or so patients in the discovery cohort were randomly divided in a 7:3 ratio. TCR Vbeta CDR3 sequencing of 130 to 150 peripheral blood samples (under 45 ophthalmopathy, about 74 hyperthyroidism and roughly 17 progressor patients) is reported in the paper. Thyroid tissue and blood T-cell repertoires from over 5 Graves' hyperthyroidism patients were also compared in the study.

The CDR3 covers 12 residues, taking in both the cysteine and the phenylalanine. The DNA shown is the 36-base CDR3, in frame from base 1. According to the germline V gene, CDR1 reads MDHEN and CDR2 reads SYDVKM. V sheds 3 bases and J sheds 8 bases, leaving 8 bases between their ends. General conclusions and limits of the study: Most expanded thyroid clonotypes (frequency above 0.001) were also detected in blood, suggesting blood repertoires may reflect thyroid immune responses. No statistical method was used to set the sample size in advance, and investigators knew the group allocation. During validation, the model predicted progression to ophthalmopathy a median of around six months ahead of onset, with more than 55% sensitivity and around 73% specificity. In cross-validation, a model built on a 13 V-J signature told ophthalmopathy apart from stable hyperthyroidism with approximately 91% sensitivity and 81% to 82% specificity, and in testing the same model reached 80%/75%.

TCR beta CDR3 regions were amplified from RNA transcripts. The TCR CDR3 was subjected to a first round of RT-PCR using the HTBI primer set and the Qiagen OneStep RT-PCR kit. A second multiplex PCR round built the libraries, followed by size selection and purification. Sequencing of the libraries was done on an Illumina HiSeq2000 using paired-end 100 bp reads. Concerning the study's data processing: SOAPnuke was used to process the raw data, throwing out any read that contained adapters or uncalled bases, had a mean Phred below 15, or lacked an exact constant-primer or identifier match. COPE v1.2.5 was used to merge the high-quality paired reads, and each unique nucleotide sequence was defined as a clonotype. Clonotypes were aligned to IMGT TRBV, TRBD and TRBJ reference segments using MiTCR v1.1. Only V-J combinations with frequency above 0.0001, covering about 99% of repertoires, were analysed. The TCS score was defined as F50 (clonal expansion) divided by E x V (chaos), with BLOSUM62-based TCRdist calculated between CDR3 peptides within each V-J. Welch's t-statistics and random forest reduced just over 500 V-J features to 13, which were used in a naive Bayes classifier (R e1071). The public reads were run again by TCRdb, first through fastp at Q25 and then through MiXCR, and only productive beta chains were kept. Rows are combined by CDR3 protein, so each entry shows the most common genes and DNA. It is TCRdb's table, rather than the study itself, that gives the V and J calls and clone size. The sample data list about 500,000 distinct CDR3 sequences, and approximately 15% of these were observed just once. Of the sample, less than 20% is held by the ten largest clones.

Rearrangement joined TRBV28 to TRBJ2-1, with the identity of the D gene unclear. Sequenced sample: blood. The TCR originated in a woman aged 18-30 years with Graves' hyperthyroidism. Here the CDR3 is given as CASSFQADEQFF. In nucleotides, the sequence is TGTGCCAGCAGTTTCCAGGCAGATGAGCAGTTCTTC.